This T cell receptor beta chain comes out of a study of blood T cell repertoires in COVID-19. As for the study in general: COVID-19 samples from acute and convalescent phases originated in the United States, Italy and Spain. T cells, B-cell-depleted T cells, or PBMCs provided the cDNA or gDNA that served as material.

Seattle cases were enrolled at active infection and followed longitudinally. Original handling: Quantification of nucleated cells was approximated via reference gene primer amplification. Profiled with immunoSEQ multiplex PCR; TCRdb holds only in-frame clones, not every one. The D gene and trimming were derived from the DNA, and the V and J assignments and clone size from that table. The sample holds about 350,000 clones, approximately 90% seen once. The CDR3 spans 13 residues. Between the trimmed V and J ends, which lost 2 bases and 3 bases, there was a span of 8 bases. Germline CDR1 reads SGHRS; CDR2 reads YFSETQ.

This TCR came from a woman aged 55-75 years with COVID-19, enrolled during active disease. The sample comprised peripheral blood. This rearrangement joins TRBV5-1 to TRBJ1-1, with D hard to call. The CDR3 coding sequence is TGCGCCAGCAGCTTAAACATGGACACTGAAGCTTTCTTT. It yields the protein CASSLNMDTEAFF. Full variable domain (outside the CDR3, taken from reference TRBV5-1 and TRBJ1-1): KAGVTQTPRYLIKTRGQQVTLSCSPISGHRSVSWYQQTPGQGLQFLFEYFSETQRNKGNFPGRFSGRQFSNSRSEMNVSTLELGDSALYLCASSLNMDTEAFFGQGTRLTVV.